This section outlines one TCR beta chain sequence together with its context. Its antigen specificity is not known. The record has no base qualities; no much larger clone is one base away. The data derive from a study of blood T cell repertoires in COVID-19 (dated by TCRdb to 2019 to 2021). At the level of the whole study: The collaborator samples originated in the United States, Italy and Spain and spanned the acute and convalescent phases of COVID-19. Samples came from the ongoing ImmuneRACE study (first 160 participants) plus 1,254 subjects from 6 global collaborators. The material from the prospective study consisted of cDNA or gDNA derived from T cells, B-cell-depleted T cells, or PBMCs. Subjects who had been exposed to COVID-19, were actively infected with it, or had recovered from it provided the deeply sampled blood TCRbeta repertoires that made up the dataset. The repertoires were released in a freely available public database meant as a resource for research on the immune response to SARS-CoV-2. Nearly every sample came with metadata listing a de-identified subject ID, COVID-19 status, age in years and sex. Where available, HLA class I and class II types were obtained from metadata supplied by the sample provider rather than from assay-based typing. On the study overall, not on this receptor specifically: Clinical and demographic metadata were provided uncurated, with the amount varying by source and participant.

In the prospective study, participants were roughly 18 to 95 years old, resided in 20 to 30 geographic areas of the United States, and were enrolled through a virtual design. In the prospective study, participants were assigned to cohorts based on the clinical history participants reported in a screening survey and a study questionnaire. ImmuneRACE Cohort 3 recovered participants were defined by two consecutive negative NP/OP PCR tests, healthcare professional clearance, or symptom resolution. Mobile phlebotomists in the prospective study collected whole blood, serum and a nasopharyngeal or oropharyngeal swab from every participant. Additional blood draws and questionnaires over an approximately 2-month period could optionally be provided by prospective study participants. Prospective study blood samples were shipped either frozen or at room temperature before DNA extraction. TCRbeta CDR3 regions were amplified from genomic DNA by means of the immunoSEQ Assay, a bias-controlled multiplex PCR. The study's own analysis went as follows. Nucleated cell counts per sample were estimated from amplification of reference gene primers within the assay. To quantify the absolute abundance of each unique TCRbeta CDR3 rearrangement, sequence reads were collapsed and filtered. For each sample, productive Simpson clonality was calculated as the square root of Simpson's diversity index across productive rearrangements. TCRdb took this table from immuneACCESS and kept in-frame rearrangements with V and J called. Such tables lack part of the clones; where checked against another copy, unresolved V genes explain under half of the gap, and the rest is unexplained. D and trimming come from the DNA, and the V and J calls and clone size come from that table. A total of under 200,000 clones appear in this sample, more than 75% of them only once. Of the sample, 5.5% to 8.5% is held by the ten largest clones.

The CDR3 contains 14 residues, cysteine and phenylalanine counted. Just the 42-base CDR3 DNA is kept, in frame starting at base 1. CDR1 and CDR2, looked up from the germline V gene, are SGDLS and YYNGEE. Between the V and J ends, shortened by 0 bases and 3 bases respectively, the junction contains 6 bases. What was sequenced was PBMCs or T cells enriched from blood (not recorded which). Recombination linked TRBV9 to TRBJ2-2; a weak D assignment points to TRBD1 (6 bases agree). This receptor was obtained from a woman aged 50 to 60 who had recovered from COVID-19. The CDR3 region reads CASSVGTDTGELFF. The DNA is as follows: TGTGCCAGCAGCGTAGGGACAGACACCGGGGAGCTGTTTTTT.